The present TCR beta chain was sequenced within a study of shared clonotypes between healthy human individuals. CD45RA-negative memory and CD45RA+ naive subsets were split from the CD4+ cells. TCRdb keeps only in-frame clones here, not all; method: immunoSEQ multiplex PCR. The table has over a million clones, around 95% seen once. A remark on this clone: Antigen: not known.

Trimming removed 4 bases from V and 6 bases from J, with 13 bases in between. The germline gives CDR1 SGHTA, CDR2 FQGNSA. CDR3 size: 14 residues. Study conclusions and caveats: The sampled material consisted only of blood, and tissue repertoires are likely to differ. Few donors restricted represented genetic and exposure-history diversity. Between a few donors, naive CD4 clonotypes were shared at a level of about 5.3%.

The receptor comes from a man aged 25 to 45 in good health. Source material: naive CD4+ T cells sorted from blood. Stated subset: CD45RA+ positively selected. This chain connects TRBV7-2 to TRBJ2-1; perhaps TRBD2 as D (5 bases). The CDR3 spells CASSSDRGPNEQFF. CDR3 nucleotide sequence: TGTGCCAGCAGCTCTGATCGGGGTCCCAATGAGCAGTTCTTC.